The rows below give T cell receptor beta chains drawn from one sample of a study of cytomegalovirus exposure and HLA in healthy donors. Sequencing used immunoSEQ multiplex PCR; TCRdb keeps in-frame clones, though not all of them. The sample lists under 200,000 clones, around four fifths occurring once. The sequenced material came from PBMCs. The receptors here all came from a young man in good health and CMV-seronegative. The CDR3 runs from the conserved cysteine through the conserved F or W. Fields, in order: CDR3 protein, CDR3 DNA, V gene, J gene, D gene. A D gene is named only where the DNA matches it firmly.

CDR3: CAWSAEGQGLYYEQYF
DNA: TGTGCCTGGAGTGCCGAGGGACAGGGCTTGTACTACGAGCAGTACTTC
V: TRBV30
J: TRBJ2-7
D: TRBD1

CDR3: CASSPQWEPAYEQFF
DNA: TGTGCCAGCAGTCCACAGTGGGAGCCGGCTTATGAGCAGTTCTTC
V: TRBV25-1
J: TRBJ2-1
D: NA

CDR3: CASSLDEGRNTIYF
DNA: TGTGCCAGCAGCTTAGATGAGGGCCGAAACACCATATATTTT
V: TRBV7-2
J: TRBJ1-3
D: NA

CDR3: CASSPEPKGTAAGSPLHF
DNA: TGCGCCAGCAGCCCGGAACCCAAAGGGACAGCCGCGGGGTCACCCCTCCACTTT
V: TRBV4-1
J: TRBJ1-6
D: TRBD1

CDR3: CASGTGLKQPQHF
DNA: TGTGCCAGTGGGACAGGGCTGAAACAGCCCCAGCATTTT
V: TRBV19
J: TRBJ1-5
D: TRBD1

CDR3: CASSVRQTSGSNEQFF
DNA: TGTGCCAGCAGCGTACGACAGACTAGCGGGAGCAATGAGCAGTTCTTC
V: TRBV9
J: TRBJ2-1
D: TRBD2

CDR3: CASSNLGGAGNTIYF
DNA: TGTGCCAGCAGCAACCTCGGGGGGGCTGGAAACACCATATATTTT
V: TRBV5-4
J: TRBJ1-3
D: NA

CDR3: CASSIWQGQGGGKLFF
DNA: TGTGCCAGTAGTATTTGGCAGGGACAGGGGGGGGGAAAACTGTTTTTT
V: TRBV19
J: TRBJ1-4
D: TRBD1

CDR3: CARSFGGEQFF
DNA: TGTGCCAGAAGCTTCGGGGGAGAGCAGTTCTTC
V: TRBV5-3
J: TRBJ2-1
D: NA

CDR3: CASSFSRDYEQYF
DNA: TGTGCCAGCAGCTTCTCCCGGGACTACGAGCAGTACTTC
V: TRBV7-6
J: TRBJ2-7
D: NA

CDR3: CAWKEGAIVTQYF
DNA: TGTGCCTGGAAGGAAGGGGCCATTGTGACCCAGTACTTC
V: TRBV30
J: TRBJ2-5
D: NA

CDR3: CASKPGLAGVEQYF
DNA: TGTGCCAGCAAACCGGGACTAGCGGGAGTCGAGCAGTACTTC
V: TRBV6-5
J: TRBJ2-7
D: TRBD2

CDR3: CASSSHGTGDEKLFF
DNA: TGTGCCAGCAGCTCTCACGGGACAGGGGATGAAAAACTGTTTTTT
V: TRBV9
J: TRBJ1-4
D: TRBD1